The 14 T cell receptor beta chains in this list originate from one sample, sequenced in a study of PD-1 blockade in classical Hodgkin lymphoma. All patients relapsed after autologous stem cell transplantation, and brentuximab vedotin exposure varied. Assay: immunoSEQ multiplex PCR; the TCRdb copy retains only in-frame clones and omits some. Of under 40,000 clones in the sample, 80% to 90% are singletons; the top ten hold around a third. Sequencing was performed on peripheral blood mononuclear cells (PBMCs), taken at baseline. These receptors were obtained from a human donor with classical Hodgkin lymphoma.

The genes are TRBV11-1 and TRBJ1-1; 7 bases are shared with TRBD1. Germline V gene data show CDR1 as SGHAT and CDR2 as FQDESV (reference sequence). The CDR3 runs to 14 residues. Trimming cost V 2 bases and J 5 bases; bases outside gene matches: 5. This CDR3 is CASSLTGVWTEAFF. CDR3 coding DNA: TGTGCCAGCAGCTTAACAGGGGTTTGGACTGAAGCTTTCTTT.

This chain connects TRBV5-1 to TRBJ2-7, with D perhaps matching TRBD1 or TRBD2 (6 bases each). This CDR3 comprises 16 residues. Between the trimmed V and J ends, which lost 5 bases and 2 bases, there was a span of 20 bases. CDR1 and CDR2 from the germline V gene are SGHRS and YFSETQ. CDR3 DNA: TGCGCCAGCAGTTATACGGCGGGACAAGTACCCTACGAGCAGTACTTC. Translated, it gives CASSYTAGQVPYEQYF.

A word on this clone: Other DNA sequences in this sample translate to the same CDR3. V is TRBV5-1 and J is TRBJ1-5; D gene unclear. Germline V gene sequence: CDR1 SGHRS, CDR2 YFSETQ. The CDR3 runs to 13 residues. The V end was cut by 0 bases, the J end by 4 bases, with 5 bases between. The CDR3 coding sequence is TGCGCCAGCAGCTTGGCGGCAAATCAGCCCCAGCATTTT. It yields the protein CASSLAANQPQHF.

The chain carries TRBV30 and TRBJ1-2; D possibly corresponds to TRBD1 (6 bases). Trimming left V 4 bases short and J 13 bases short, with 16 bases between. Germline lookup yields CDR1 GTSNPN and CDR2 SVGIG (reference sequence). The CDR3 is 11 amino acids. The CDR3 sequence is CAWNGGGRATF. CDR3 DNA sequence: TGTGCCTGGAACGGAGGGGGTCGCGCCACCTTC.

V usage is TRBV28 and J usage is TRBJ1-1; D may be TRBD1 (5 bases). The ends were cut back, 2 bases at V and 10 bases at J, with 20 bases in the middle. The CDR3 contains 15 residues. Germline V gene data show CDR1 as MDHEN and CDR2 as SYDVKM. The CDR3 here is CASSLPGDPIVRAFF. In nucleotides, the CDR3 is TGTGCCAGCAGTTTACCGGGGGACCCCATAGTCCGAGCTTTCTTT.

The chain has TRBV5-1 and TRBJ2-5; D may be TRBD1 or TRBD2 (5 bases each). Trimming removed 3 bases from V and 3 bases from J, with 12 bases in between. The CDR3 has 14 residues. The germline CDR1 and CDR2 sequences are SGHRS and YFSETQ. The CDR3 DNA is TGCGCCAGCAGCTGGGACGGAGAAGAAGAGACCCAGTACTTC. Protein product: CASSWDGEEETQYF.

The chain uses TRBV9 and TRBJ1-1; D is unresolved. CDR3 length equals 14 residues. CDR1 and CDR2 from the germline V gene are SGDLS and YYNGEE. Trimming removed 0 bases from V and 1 base from J, with 7 bases in between. CDR3 coding DNA: TGTGCCAGCAGCGTAGATTTAGGGAACACTGAAGCTTTCTTT. Translated: CASSVDLGNTEAFF.

The chain links TRBV6-1 to TRBJ2-2, with 8 bases lining up with TRBD2. This CDR3 region has 15 residues. After removal of 7 bases from V and 1 base from J, the junction contained 5 bases not matched to a gene. CDR1 and CDR2 from the germline V gene are MNHNS and SASEGT. The CDR3 sequence: CASNRGGLNTGELFF. The CDR3 DNA follows: TGTGCCAGCAACCGGGGGGGGTTGAACACCGGGGAGCTGTTTTTT.

This chain uses TRBV5-1 with TRBJ2-4; 10 nucleotides match TRBD1. The CDR3 has 14 amino acids. V trimming: 2 bases; J trimming: 8 bases; junction bases outside the gene matches: 4. Germline lookup yields CDR1 SGHRS and CDR2 YFSETQ. CDR3 coding DNA: TGCGCCAGCAGCTTATGGACAGGGGGGGACATTCAGTACTTC. Residues: CASSLWTGGDIQYF.

In DNA, the CDR3 is TGCGCCAGCAGCTTTGGACAGTTCCAAGAGACCCAGTACTTC. It translates to CASSFGQFQETQYF. The chain combines TRBV5-1 with TRBJ2-5, with a weak D call TRBD1 (6 bases). CDR3 size: 14 residues. Between the trimmed V and J ends, which lost 2 bases and 1 base, there was a span of 9 bases. Germline CDR1 is SGHRS and CDR2 is YFSETQ.

The chain combines TRBV30 with TRBJ1-4, with D possibly TRBD1 on 6 matching bases. This CDR3 spans 12 amino acids. Germline CDR1 reads GTSNPN; CDR2 reads SVGIG (reference sequence). V was clipped by 4 bases and J by 5 bases, with 8 bases between them. The CDR3 coding sequence is TGTGCCTGGAACAGGGACAATGAAAAACTGTTTTTT. Protein sequence: CAWNRDNEKLFF.

V is TRBV5-1 and J is TRBJ2-3, with 8 bases identical to TRBD2. Germline V lookup: CDR1 SGHRS, CDR2 YFSETQ. The V segment lost 3 bases and the J segment 4 bases; nucleotides outside the gene matches: 13. CDR3 size: 17 residues. In DNA, the CDR3 is TGCGCCAGCAGCTGGACCCCGGGACTAGAGAGTCCAGATACGCAGTATTTT. It encodes CASSWTPGLESPDTQYF.

The count of this clone is one. V gene TRBV19 combines with J gene TRBJ1-6; D uncertain. Trimming stripped 7 bases from V and 9 bases from J, with 16 bases between. The CDR3 is 14 residues long. Germline V gene lookup returns CDR1 LNHDA and CDR2 SQIVND (reference sequence). CDR3 loop: CASKKADMSSPLHF. The DNA of the CDR3 is TGTGCCAGTAAGAAAGCCGACATGAGTTCACCCCTCCACTTT.

The chain joins TRBV6-5 to TRBJ1-2; TRBD1 matches at 11 bases. Germline V gives CDR1 MNHEY, CDR2 SVGAGI. The trim removed 5 bases at V and 4 bases at J, leaving 0 bases unmatched. This CDR3 is 13 amino acids long. Here the CDR3 DNA reads TGTGCCAGCAGTGGGACAGGGGGCTATGGCTACACCTTC. Its protein product is CASSGTGGYGYTF.